This TCR beta chain is from a study of PD-1 blockade in classical Hodgkin lymphoma. The repertoire was sequenced with immunoSEQ multiplex PCR; TCRdb's copy has only in-frame clones and lacks some. The sample shows 13,000 to 15,000 clones, roughly 87% of them seen only once. The V segment lost 8 bases and the J segment 1 base; nucleotides outside the gene matches: 12. Germline lookup yields CDR1 LNHDA and CDR2 SQIVND (reference sequence). This CDR3 has 16 amino acids. Each of the patients experienced relapse following autologous stem cell transplantation, and their brentuximab vedotin exposure differed.

Sample: peripheral blood mononuclear cells (PBMCs), taken at baseline. The genes are TRBV19 and TRBJ1-2; 8 bases map to TRBD1. The source is a human donor with classical Hodgkin lymphoma. The CDR3 sequence is CASLGDRTDFNYGYTF. CDR3 coding DNA: TGTGCCAGTTTGGGGGACAGGACAGACTTTAACTATGGCTACACCTTC.